This T cell receptor (beta chain) was profiled in a study of human T cells and chemical hapten exposure. About the research overall: During the roughly 25-week study period, patients had diphenylcyclopropenone applied to the scalp every week.

Broader study findings: A positive correlation with patch test score was found for PT1 expanded TCR counts.

In the authors' workflow: From 23,224 to 690,600 TCRs were found per sample, with a median of 95,638. TCRdb called the RACE reads again in MiXCR, with one record for every CDR3 protein. The V and J calls, along with clone size, are taken from TCRdb and not from the paper's own processing. The data show 95,000 or so distinct CDR3 sequences, roughly an eighth seen once. CDR1 and CDR2 from the germline V gene are SGHRS and YFSETQ. V was pared by 3 bases and J by 6 bases, with 18 bases between. CDR3 size: 16 residues. This clonotype was found a few times. As yet, its antigen is unknown. As for time point: patch test 2, 6 weeks after DPC sensitization. Treatment of the sample: therapeutic diphenylcyclopropenone sensitization with weekly scalp DPC.

The chain links TRBV5-1 to TRBJ1-4; a weak D match, TRBD1 (6 bases). This clonotype was sampled from a woman aged 40 to 50 with alopecia areata. Some clones in this sample may be carry-over from other donors' samples. Sequencing used whole blood, obtained in connection with sensitization to the hapten diphenylcyclopropenone (DPC). CDR3 DNA sequence: TGCGCCAGCAGCTCCGGAGGGGGGCGGATTGATGAAAAACTGTTTTTT. Protein sequence: CASSSGGGRIDEKLFF.